The 26 T cell receptor beta chains in this list originate from one sample, sequenced in a study of molecular identifiers for immune sequencing clone quantification. MiXCR was run by TCRdb on the PCR reads, yielding one entry per CDR3 protein. The repertoire holds hundreds of thousands of distinct CDR3 sequences, with over 25% as singletons. Sequencing was carried out using naive CD8+ T cells from blood, with Jurkat cell RNA spiked in. Subset: FACS-sorted CD8+CD4-CCR7+CD45RA+ naive T cells. The receptors stem from a human donor in good health. Some libraries in this study had Jurkat cell RNA spiked in.

This clonotype was seen many times. As DNA, the CDR3 is TGTGCCAGCAACACAGGAGCGGCTAATGAAAAACTGTTTTTT. Protein: CASNTGAANEKLFF. This chain uses TRBV12-3 or TRBV12-4 with TRBJ1-4, with a tentative D call TRBD1 (5 bases). The ends were cut back, 7 bases at V and 3 bases at J, with 12 bases in the middle. This CDR3 is 14 amino acids long.

This clonotype has more than one count but fewer than ten. The J gene is TRBJ2-1, the V gene TRBV12-3 or TRBV12-4; 7 bases are a match to TRBD1. This CDR3 comprises 15 residues. J was trimmed by 7 bases and V by 6 bases; bases with no gene match: 12. CDR3 nucleotide sequence: TGTGCCAGCAGCACCGACAGGGTTGGACGGAATGAGCAGTTCTTC. Protein: CASSTDRVGRNEQFF.

This clonotype came up a few times. This sequence joins TRBV28 and TRBJ1-6; D unclear. The CDR3 runs 15 residues. V was trimmed by 4 bases and J by 7 bases, leaving 14 bases between them. In germline, CDR1 is MDHEN, CDR2 SYDVKM. The CDR3 region is CASSSMDGRNSPLHF. CDR3 bases: TGTGCCAGCAGTTCGATGGACGGAAGGAATTCACCCCTCCACTTT.

This clonotype was counted ten times or more. The chain uses TRBV7-6 and TRBJ1-1; weak D call: TRBD1 (5 bases). CDR1 and CDR2 from the germline V gene are SGHVS and FNYEAQ. The V and J ends lost 2 bases and 3 bases respectively, with 10 bases between them. The CDR3 runs 14 residues. CDR3 region: CASSLHQGDTEAFF. In nucleotides, the CDR3 is TGTGCCAGCAGCTTACACCAGGGCGACACTGAAGCTTTCTTT.

The sample holds many counts of this clonotype. The chain recombines TRBV29-1 with TRBJ1-5; no reliable D call. The CDR3 totals 16 residues. Germline CDR1 and CDR2: SQVTM and ANQGSEA. The ends were cut back, 5 bases at V and 2 bases at J, with 19 bases in the middle. The CDR3 nucleotides read TGCAGCGTTCCCCGATCAAGAGATTTGGGCAATCAGCCCCAGCATTTT. This sequence encodes CSVPRSRDLGNQPQHF. The whole variable domain, filled in from reference TRBV29-1 and TRBJ1-5, reads SAVISQKPSRDICQRGTSLTIQCQVDSQVTMMFWYRQQPGQSLTLIATANQGSEATYESGFVIDKFPISRPNLTFSTLTVSNMSPEDSSIYLCSVPRSRDLGNQPQHFGDGTRLSIL.

This clonotype was found a few times. This chain uses TRBV27 with TRBJ1-4; D is uncertain. The V gene's germline CDR1 is MNHEY and CDR2 SMNVEV (reference sequence). V gave up 5 bases and J gave up 3 bases, with 10 bases separating them. The length of the CDR3 is 14 residues. The CDR3: CASSVLGSNEKLFF. Written as DNA, the CDR3 is TGTGCCAGCAGTGTACTGGGATCTAATGAAAAACTGTTTTTT.

This clonotype was counted ten times or more. V gene TRBV27 combines with J gene TRBJ2-6; unclear D gene. V shed 10 bases and J shed 0 bases, with 10 bases lying between them. Germline V gene sequence: CDR1 MNHEY, CDR2 SMNVEV (reference sequence). The CDR3 spans 14 residues. The chain's CDR3 is CATQTFSGANVLTF. The DNA for the CDR3 is TGTGCCACCCAGACTTTCTCTGGGGCCAACGTCCTGACTTTC.

A word on this clonotype: A read error is possible here, since a much larger clone lies one base away. The J gene is TRBJ2-3, the V gene TRBV4-1; maybe TRBD2 (6 bases). Germline V lookup: CDR1 MGHRA, CDR2 YSYEKL. The V end was cut by 8 bases, the J end by 2 bases, with 20 bases between. CDR3 size: 16 residues. The CDR3 sequence: CASRLRDSLHTDTQYF. The CDR3 DNA is TGCGCCAGCCGCCTGAGGGACTCCTTACACACAGATACGCAGTATTTT.

In its sample, this clonotype was seen many times. This chain joins TRBV7-9 and TRBJ2-7, with 8 bases matching TRBD1. This CDR3 comprises 12 residues. Trimming removed 5 bases from V and 7 bases from J; junction bases left unmatched: 4. Germline loops: CDR1 SEHNR, CDR2 FQNEAQ (reference sequence). CDR3 loop: CASSARDREQYF. The CDR3 bases are TGTGCCAGCAGCGCGCGGGACAGGGAGCAGTACTTC.

There are a few counts of this clonotype. The chain recombines TRBV19 with TRBJ2-3; TRBD1 aligns across 8 bases. V shed 7 bases, J shed 2 bases, and the junction held 2 bases outside the gene matches. Germline assignment: CDR1 LNHDA and CDR2 SQIVND (reference sequence). The CDR3 spans 13 residues. CDR3 nucleotides: TGTGCCAGTAAGGACAGGGTCACAGATACGCAGTATTTT. Amino acid sequence: CASKDRVTDTQYF.

The rearrangement joins TRBV27 to TRBJ2-7, with 7 bases identical to TRBD1. Trimming took 3 bases from V and 3 from J; bases not matched to a gene: 5. Germline loops: CDR1 MNHEY, CDR2 SMNVEV (reference sequence). CDR3 length: 14 amino acids. The CDR3 sequence: CASSLTGIRYEQYF. In DNA, the CDR3 is TGTGCCAGCAGTTTGACAGGGATTCGCTACGAGCAGTACTTC.

This clonotype was observed at least ten times. This chain uses TRBV4-1 with TRBJ2-7, with D hard to call. V dropped 0 bases and J dropped 0 bases, with 15 bases sitting between them. The V gene's germline CDR1 is MGHRA and CDR2 YSYEKL. This CDR3 has 17 residues. CDR3 in amino acids: CASSQDPAIVSSYEQYF. In DNA, the CDR3 is TGCGCCAGCAGCCAAGATCCGGCCATCGTAAGCTCCTACGAGCAGTACTTC.

This clonotype was counted ten times or more. V usage is TRBV7-9 and J usage is TRBJ2-3, with 7 bases lining up with TRBD1. This CDR3 spans 16 amino acids. Per germline, CDR1 SEHNR and CDR2 FQNEAQ (reference sequence). V lost 4 bases to trimming and J lost 2 bases; unmatched junction nucleotides: 9. Written as DNA, the CDR3 is TGTGCCAGCAGCTCCGCCCAAGACAGGGTCACAGATACGCAGTATTTT. Encoded protein: CASSSAQDRVTDTQYF.

This clonotype was detected many times. This chain uses TRBV5-6 with TRBJ2-7; D remains ambiguous. The V end lost 4 bases, the J end lost 3 bases, and 14 bases lay between the germline ends. The CDR3 runs 14 residues. Per the germline V gene, CDR1 is SGHDT and CDR2 is YYEEEE. The CDR3 DNA reads TGTGCCAGCAGCCCGTATGGGATGCACTACGAGCAGTACTTC. This codes for CASSPYGMHYEQYF.

In this sample, this clonotype turned up a few times. This rearrangement joins TRBV20-1 to TRBJ2-2, with D perhaps matching TRBD1 or TRBD2 (5 bases each). Germline V gene data show CDR1 as DFQATT and CDR2 as SNEGSKA (reference sequence). V lost 3 bases, J lost 3 bases, and 11 bases lay in between. The CDR3 is 14 amino acids. CDR3 loop: CSARREGYTGELFF. DNA of the CDR3: TGCAGTGCTAGGCGTGAGGGGTACACCGGGGAGCTGTTTTTT.

This clonotype came up many times. The rearrangement links TRBV30 to TRBJ2-3; D might be TRBD1 (6 bases). Per germline, CDR1 GTSNPN and CDR2 SVGIG (reference sequence). With 1 base removed from V and 0 bases from J, the gap between germline ends came to 8 bases. The CDR3 is 14 residues long. CDR3 in amino acids: CAWSDGQSTDTQYF. The CDR3 DNA sequence: TGTGCCTGGAGTGACGGACAGAGCACAGATACGCAGTATTTT. Full variable domain (rest looked up from reference TRBV30 and TRBJ2-3): SQTIHQWPATLVQPVGSPLSLECTVEGTSNPNLYWYRQAAGRGLQLLFYSVGIGQISSEVPQNLSASRPQDRQFILSSKKLLLSDSGFYLCAWSDGQSTDTQYFGPGTRLTVL.

In this sample, this clonotype turned up many times. This chain uses TRBV5-4 with TRBJ1-3; D is perhaps TRBD1 (5 bases). The germline CDR1 and CDR2 sequences are SGHNT and YYREEE (reference sequence). The length of the CDR3 is 14 residues. V lost 4 bases and J 4 bases, leaving 12 bases between the germline ends. The CDR3 DNA reads TGTGCCAGCAGCACCGGGACGAGCGGAAACACCATATATTTT. Translating gives CASSTGTSGNTIYF. Drawing the rest from reference TRBV5-4 and TRBJ1-3, the complete variable domain is ETGVTQSPTHLIKTRGQQVTLRCSSQSGHNTVSWYQQALGQGPQFIFQYYREEENGRGNFPPRFSGLQFPNYSSELNVNALELDDSALYLCASSTGTSGNTIYFGEGSWLTVV.

The chain has TRBV27 and TRBJ2-3; 12 nucleotides match TRBD2. There are 15 residues in the CDR3. V was pared by 6 bases and J by 5 bases, with 6 bases of the junction left unmatched. Germline CDR1 is MNHEY and CDR2 is SMNVEV (reference sequence). CDR3 nucleotides: TGTGCCAGCAGCCCTACACTAGCGGGAGGAGATACGCAGTATTTT. It specifies CASSPTLAGGDTQYF.

V gene TRBV19 combines with J gene TRBJ1-5; 7 bases fit TRBD1. The CDR3 length is 15 residues. From germline, CDR1 is LNHDA and CDR2 SQIVND (reference sequence). With V trimmed by 6 bases and J by 3 bases, 8 bases remained unmatched. The CDR3 DNA reads TGTGCCAGTAGCCTGAGGGACAGCGCCAATCAGCCCCAGCATTTT. This sequence encodes CASSLRDSANQPQHF.

A word on this clonotype: A read error may be the cause here, since a much bigger clone is one base away. The V gene is TRBV28, the J gene TRBJ2-7; D perhaps matches TRBD1 (6 bases). Germline-derived CDR1 and CDR2 are MDHEN and SYDVKM. The CDR3 extends over 14 amino acids. The CDR3 sequence: CASSYRAQPYVQYF. Here the CDR3 DNA reads TGTGCCAGCAGTTACAGGGCCCAACCCTACGTGCAGTACTTC.

Here the CDR3 DNA reads TGTGCCAGCAGTGTGGGGGGCAATCGAAATGAGCAGTTCTTC. Its protein is CASSVGGNRNEQFF. The chain joins TRBV2 to TRBJ2-1; D may be TRBD1 or TRBD2 (6 bases each). This CDR3 comprises 14 residues. Germline V CDR1 and CDR2: SNHLY, FYNNEI. The V gene lost 4 bases and the J gene lost 7 bases, with 14 bases spanning the gap.

This clonotype was detected ten times or more. The chain's CDR3 is CASSQKSVMNTGELFF. CDR3 nucleotide sequence: TGCGCCAGCAGCCAAAAGAGTGTGATGAACACCGGGGAGCTGTTTTTT. This chain connects TRBV4-1 to TRBJ2-2; D remains unclear. This CDR3 spans 16 amino acids. Germline assignment: CDR1 MGHRA and CDR2 YSYEKL. V was pared by 2 bases and J by 1 base, with 11 bases between.

This clonotype has a count of ten or more. The chain employs TRBV20-1 and TRBJ1-5; D not certain. Germline V gives CDR1 DFQATT, CDR2 SNEGSKA (reference sequence). V gave up 1 base and J gave up 0 bases, with 7 bases separating them. This CDR3 has 14 residues. The CDR3 bases are TGCAGTGCTAGAGCCTTTTCTAGCAATCAGCCCCAGCATTTT. Protein: CSARAFSSNQPQHF.

The chain carries TRBV10-3 and TRBJ2-2, with TRBD1 as a possible D gene (5 bases). The CDR3 contains 14 residues. V was shortened by 5 bases and J by 4 bases, with 11 bases between the two germline ends. Germline CDR1 and CDR2: ENHRY and SYGVKD. The CDR3 is CAISPQGFTGELFF. The CDR3 coding sequence is TGTGCCATCAGTCCGCAGGGCTTCACCGGGGAGCTGTTTTTT.

V usage is TRBV3-1 and J usage is TRBJ2-3; D remains unclear. V was trimmed by 0 bases and J by 3 bases, leaving 16 bases between them. The V gene's germline CDR1 is LGHDT and CDR2 YNNKEL (reference sequence). The CDR3 is 17 amino acids. CDR3: CASSQDLAQPTTDTQYF. As DNA, the CDR3 is TGTGCCAGCAGCCAAGATCTGGCCCAACCGACGACAGATACGCAGTATTTT.

The chain has TRBV20-1 and TRBJ2-5, with 9 bases lining up with TRBD2. The length of the CDR3 is 16 residues. Germline trimming cut 0 bases from V and 5 bases from J; bases unmatched to any gene: 10. Germline loops: CDR1 DFQATT, CDR2 SNEGSKA (reference sequence). CDR3 nucleotides: TGCAGTGCTAGAGATCGGGCGGGGGGGCCTTTGGAGACCCAGTACTTC. This sequence encodes CSARDRAGGPLETQYF.